These 10 T cell receptor beta chains were all obtained from the same sample, sequenced in a study of long-term antiretroviral therapy in people with HIV. Sequencing used immunoSEQ v3.0 at survey level. Only in-frame clones appear in the TCRdb table, and some are missing; sequencing was by immunoSEQ multiplex PCR. The table lists 17,000 or so clones, 75% to 90% of them singletons. The sequencing used unsorted PBMCs, collected 4.2 years after starting antiretroviral therapy. All receptors derive from a man aged 45-60 years with HIV.

This CDR3 is CASSFSGGRNEQFF. CDR3 DNA sequence: TGTGCCAGCAGTTTTAGCGGGGGGAGGAATGAGCAGTTCTTC. The chain joins TRBV6-5 to TRBJ2-1; 10 nucleotides line up with TRBD2. The germline V gene has CDR1 MNHEY and CDR2 SVGAGI. After removal of 4 bases from V and 7 bases from J, the junction contained 4 bases not matched to a gene. This CDR3 comprises 14 residues.

The chain is built from TRBV7-2 and TRBJ1-5; 10 positions match TRBD1. This CDR3 region has 15 residues. Germline-derived CDR1 and CDR2 are SGHTA and FQGNSA. V dropped 5 bases and J dropped 6; count of bases not matched to a gene: 7. The CDR3 DNA reads TGTGCCAGCAGCCTACACGGACAGGGGGGTCAGCCCCAGCATTTT. Protein: CASSLHGQGGQPQHF.

V is TRBV5-1 and J is TRBJ1-3; D remains unclear. The CDR3 sequence is 16 residues long. Trimming pared 0 bases from V and 1 base from J, leaving 11 bases between. Germline CDR1 and CDR2: SGHRS and YFSETQ. CDR3 amino acids: CASSLGATRSGNTIYF. The CDR3, as DNA: TGCGCCAGCAGCTTGGGGGCTACACGGTCTGGAAACACCATATATTTT. Variable domain in full (rest from reference TRBV5-1 and TRBJ1-3): KAGVTQTPRYLIKTRGQQVTLSCSPISGHRSVSWYQQTPGQGLQFLFEYFSETQRNKGNFPGRFSGRQFSNSRSEMNVSTLELGDSALYLCASSLGATRSGNTIYFGEGSWLTVV.

This rearrangement joins TRBV7-2 to TRBJ1-2; D unresolved. CDR3 length equals 14 residues. The germline V gene encodes CDR1 SGHTA and CDR2 FQGNSA. Trimming took 1 base from V and 7 from J, leaving 13 bases between them. CDR3 sequence (DNA): TGTGCCAGCAGCTTAGGGGTCTCGGGTTTTGGCTACACCTTC. Translating gives CASSLGVSGFGYTF.

This chain connects TRBV15 to TRBJ1-5; the match to TRBD1 covers 9 bases. The CDR3 loop spans 16 amino acids. Germline loops: CDR1 LNHNV, CDR2 YYDKDF (reference sequence). With 2 bases clipped from V and 4 bases from J, the junction kept 6 bases outside the gene matches. CDR3 sequence: CATSRSGTGWNQPQHF. The CDR3 DNA reads as TGTGCCACCAGCAGATCCGGGACAGGGTGGAATCAGCCCCAGCATTTT.

The chain is built from TRBV2 and TRBJ1-4; D uncertain. The CDR3 totals 16 residues. Trimming shortened V by 3 bases and J by 2 bases, and 13 bases separated the two germline ends. Germline lookup yields CDR1 SNHLY and CDR2 FYNNEI. CDR3 DNA sequence: TGTGCCAGCAGTGACGGACGAGGAACCACTAATGAAAAACTGTTTTTT. Translated: CASSDGRGTTNEKLFF.

The chain recombines TRBV9 with TRBJ1-5, with 8 positions matching TRBD1. In germline, CDR1 is SGDLS, CDR2 YYNGEE. This CDR3 comprises 16 residues. V shed 3 bases and J 0 bases; nucleotides not matched to a gene: 5. CDR3 bases: TGTGCCAGCAGCGCCGACAGGGGTTATAGCAATCAGCCCCAGCATTTT. Translating it yields CASSADRGYSNQPQHF.

This rearrangement joins TRBV5-1 to TRBJ1-3; 7 bases agree with TRBD1. Trimming took 5 bases from V and 4 from J; bases not matched to a gene: 6. From germline, CDR1 is SGHRS and CDR2 YFSETQ. This CDR3 comprises 14 residues. In DNA form, the CDR3 reads TGCGCCAGCAGTTTCGGGACAGAAGGAAACACCATATATTTT. Translation gives CASSFGTEGNTIYF. Complete variable domain (other parts from reference TRBV5-1 and TRBJ1-3): KAGVTQTPRYLIKTRGQQVTLSCSPISGHRSVSWYQQTPGQGLQFLFEYFSETQRNKGNFPGRFSGRQFSNSRSEMNVSTLELGDSALYLCASSFGTEGNTIYFGEGSWLTVV.

CDR3: CASSYWGSTGELFF. The CDR3 bases are TGTGCCAGCAGTTACTGGGGATCCACCGGGGAGCTGTTTTTT. The chain combines TRBV6-6 with TRBJ2-2, with D hard to call. CDR3 length equals 14 residues. In germline, CDR1 is MNHNY, CDR2 SVGAGI (reference sequence). V lost 1 base to trimming and J lost 4 bases, with 7 bases between them.

Turning to this clone: The DNA is left out, because the CDR3 cannot be placed on it with certainty; the CDR3 is given as TCRdb lists it. The chain recombines TRBV6-5 with TRBJ2-7; the DNA was not compared with TRBD1, the D call given in the table. Per the germline V gene, CDR1 is MNHEY and CDR2 is SVGAGI. The CDR3 spans 15 amino acids, including both terminal residues. This CDR3 is CASSSSTGDTYEQYF.